This T cell receptor beta chain was recorded in a study of blood T cells in healthy people across ages. CDR3 length: 14 amino acids. V lost 6 bases and J 5 bases, leaving 11 bases between the germline ends. Germline CDR1 and CDR2: MNHEY and SVGAGI. PCR was performed a second time for roughly 7 to 12 cycles using a sample-barcoded 5' primer and a J-beta primer mix. Every molecule of cDNA carried a tag from a template-switch adaptor with 12 random nucleotides. The study obtained at least 3 million CDR3-containing paired-end reads from every sample. Via MiXCR, TCRdb re-called the 5' RACE reads, giving one row per CDR3 protein. The table includes hundreds of thousands of distinct CDR3 sequences, approximately 30% detected once. Isolation per sample recovered at least 6 million PBMCs. This clonotype was seen many times.

Sequencing was performed on blood. This chain joins TRBV6-5 and TRBJ1-6; the D is unclear. This clonotype was sampled from a woman aged 80 or over in good health. DNA of the CDR3: TGTGCCAGCAGCTCCCCCGGGAATAATTCACCCCTCCACTTT. It yields the protein CASSSPGNNSPLHF.